The following is a T cell receptor (beta chain) sequence with its context. Its antigen is not identified. This specimen comes from a study of neoadjuvant nivolumab and ipilimumab in lung cancer. Broader study findings: TCR clonality did not significantly correlate with pathologic tumor regression. Compared with tumor-adjacent uninvolved lung, resected tumors showed greater richness and clonality.

This CDR3 has 16 residues. Germline V gives CDR1 GTSNPN, CDR2 SVGIG (reference sequence). V dropped 1 base and J dropped 0; count of bases not matched to a gene: 9. The data were produced by immunoSEQ multiplex PCR, yet TCRdb's version contains in-frame clones alone and is incomplete. The table records under 15,000 clones, approximately 71% of them present only once. The chain employs TRBV30 and TRBJ2-7, with TRBD2 matching 7 bases. Sequencing was performed on peripheral blood, taken after neoadjuvant nivolumab, alone or with ipilimumab, at or shortly before surgery. The origin of this receptor is an adult with non-small cell lung cancer. CDR3 DNA sequence: TGTGCCTGGAGTGCACCACTAGCGAGTCACTCCTACGAGCAGTACTTC. This gives the protein CAWSAPLASHSYEQYF.